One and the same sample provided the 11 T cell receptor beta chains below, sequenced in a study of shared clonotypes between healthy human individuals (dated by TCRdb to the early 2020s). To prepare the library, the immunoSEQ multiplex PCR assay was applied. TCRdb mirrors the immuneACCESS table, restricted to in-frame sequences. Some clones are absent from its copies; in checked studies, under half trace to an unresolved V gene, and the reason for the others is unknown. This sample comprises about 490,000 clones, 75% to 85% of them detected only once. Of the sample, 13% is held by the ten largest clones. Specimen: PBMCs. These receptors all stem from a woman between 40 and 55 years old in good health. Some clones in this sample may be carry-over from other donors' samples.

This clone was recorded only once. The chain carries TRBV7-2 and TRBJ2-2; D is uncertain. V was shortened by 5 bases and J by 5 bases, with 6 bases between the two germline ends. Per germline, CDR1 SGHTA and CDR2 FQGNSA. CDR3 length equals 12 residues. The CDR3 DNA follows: TGTGCCAGCAGCCCCTTTACCGGGGAGCTGTTTTTT. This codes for CASSPFTGELFF.

CDR3: CSVAEPYNEQFF. The CDR3, as DNA: TGCAGCGTTGCCGAGCCATACAATGAGCAGTTCTTC. The V gene is TRBV29-1, the J gene TRBJ2-1; no clear D gene. Trimming pared 4 bases from V and 4 bases from J, leaving 8 bases between. The CDR3 length is 12 residues. Germline assignment: CDR1 SQVTM and CDR2 ANQGSEA.

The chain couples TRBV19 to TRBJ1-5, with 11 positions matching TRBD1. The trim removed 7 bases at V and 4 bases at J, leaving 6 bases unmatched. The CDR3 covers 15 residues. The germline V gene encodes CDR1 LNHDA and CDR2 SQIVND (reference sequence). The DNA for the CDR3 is TGTGCCAGTATCGCGGACAGGGGGCGGAATCAGCCCCAGCATTTT. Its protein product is CASIADRGRNQPQHF.

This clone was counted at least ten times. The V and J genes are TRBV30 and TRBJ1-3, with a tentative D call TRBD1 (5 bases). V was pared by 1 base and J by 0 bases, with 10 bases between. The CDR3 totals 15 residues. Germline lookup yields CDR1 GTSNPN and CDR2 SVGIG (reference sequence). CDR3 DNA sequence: TGTGCCTGGAGTGCGGGAGACAGCTCTGGAAACACCATATATTTT. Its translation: CAWSAGDSSGNTIYF.

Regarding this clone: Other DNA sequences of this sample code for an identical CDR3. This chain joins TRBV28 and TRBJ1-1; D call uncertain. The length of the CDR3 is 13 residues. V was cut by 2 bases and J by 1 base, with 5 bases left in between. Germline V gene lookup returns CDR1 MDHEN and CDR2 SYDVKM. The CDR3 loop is CASSLARNTEAFF. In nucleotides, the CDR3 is TGTGCCAGCAGTTTAGCAAGGAACACTGAAGCTTTCTTT.

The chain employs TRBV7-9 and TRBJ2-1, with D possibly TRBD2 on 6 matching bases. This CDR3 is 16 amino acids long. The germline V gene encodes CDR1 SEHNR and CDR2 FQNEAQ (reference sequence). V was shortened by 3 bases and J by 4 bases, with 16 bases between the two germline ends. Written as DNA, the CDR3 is TGTGCCAGCAGCTTTGGCGTGCGGGATATGTACAATGAGCAGTTCTTC. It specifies CASSFGVRDMYNEQFF.

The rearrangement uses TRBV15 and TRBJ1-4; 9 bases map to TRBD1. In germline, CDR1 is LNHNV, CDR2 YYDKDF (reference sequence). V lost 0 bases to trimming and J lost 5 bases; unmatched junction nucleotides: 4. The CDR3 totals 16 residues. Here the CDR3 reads CATSRDGTGLNEKLFF. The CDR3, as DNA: TGTGCCACCAGCAGAGATGGGACAGGGCTCAATGAAAAACTGTTTTTT.

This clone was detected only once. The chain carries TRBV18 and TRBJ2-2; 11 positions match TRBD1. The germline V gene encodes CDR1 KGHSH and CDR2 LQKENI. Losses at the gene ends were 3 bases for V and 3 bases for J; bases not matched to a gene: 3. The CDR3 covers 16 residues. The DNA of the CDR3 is TGTGCCAGCTCACCGTTGGACAGGGGGCACACCGGGGAGCTGTTTTTT. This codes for CASSPLDRGHTGELFF.

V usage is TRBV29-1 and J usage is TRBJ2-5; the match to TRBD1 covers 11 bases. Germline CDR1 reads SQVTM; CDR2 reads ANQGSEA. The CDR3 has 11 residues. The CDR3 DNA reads TGCAGGGCGGACAGGGGGCAGACCCAGTACTTC. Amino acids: CRADRGQTQYF.

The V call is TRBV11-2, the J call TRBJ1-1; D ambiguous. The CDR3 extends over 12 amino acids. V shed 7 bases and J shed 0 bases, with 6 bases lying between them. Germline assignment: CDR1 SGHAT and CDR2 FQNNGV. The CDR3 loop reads CASNNLNTEAFF. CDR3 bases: TGTGCCAGCAATAACTTGAACACTGAAGCTTTCTTT. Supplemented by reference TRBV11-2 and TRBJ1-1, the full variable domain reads EAGVAQSPRYKIIEKRQSVAFWCNPISGHATLYWYQQILGQGPKLLIQFQNNGVVDDSQLPKDRFSAERLKGVDSTLKIQPAKLEDSAVYLCASNNLNTEAFFGQGTRLTVV.

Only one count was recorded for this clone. CDR3 coding DNA: TGCGCCAGCAGCCCCGGGTTTGGCTACACCTTC. Protein product: CASSPGFGYTF. The chain carries TRBV4-1 and TRBJ1-2; D is unclear. Trimming pared 4 bases from V and 7 bases from J, leaving 7 bases between. In germline, CDR1 is MGHRA, CDR2 YSYEKL. CDR3 size: 11 residues.